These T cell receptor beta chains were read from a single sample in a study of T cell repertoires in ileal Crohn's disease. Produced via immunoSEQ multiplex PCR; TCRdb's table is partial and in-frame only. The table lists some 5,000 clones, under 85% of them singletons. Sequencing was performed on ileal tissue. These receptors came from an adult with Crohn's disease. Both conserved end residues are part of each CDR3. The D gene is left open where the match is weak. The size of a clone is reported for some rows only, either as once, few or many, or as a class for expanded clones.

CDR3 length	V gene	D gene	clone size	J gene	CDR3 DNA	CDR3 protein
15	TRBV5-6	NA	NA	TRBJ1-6	TGTGCCAGCAGCTTGGATCAGGGTGCCGGTTCACCCCTCCACTTT	CASSLDQGAGSPLHF
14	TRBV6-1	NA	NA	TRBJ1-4	TGTGCCAGCCATGTTGCGGGGCCTGGTGAAAAACTGTTTTTT	CASHVAGPGEKLFF
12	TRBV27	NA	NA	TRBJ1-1	TGTGCCAGCAGCCGTCCGGGGGGGGCAGCTTTCTTT	CASSRPGGAAFF
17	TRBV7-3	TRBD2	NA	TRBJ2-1	TGTGCCAGCAGCTTAACGGCTAGCGGGGGGGTCGTGGATGAGCAGTTCTTC	CASSLTASGGVVDEQFF
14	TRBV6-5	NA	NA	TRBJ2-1	TGTGCCAGCAGTCCCGGGACTTACTTGAATGAGCAGTTCTTC	CASSPGTYLNEQFF
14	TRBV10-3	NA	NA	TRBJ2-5	TGTGCCATCAGTGCTAGCCCCGGCCAAGAGACCCAGTACTTC	CAISASPGQETQYF
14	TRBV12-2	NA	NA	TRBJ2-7	TGTGCAAGTCGCTTAGGGGACAGGAAATACGAGCAGTACTTC	CASRLGDRKYEQYF
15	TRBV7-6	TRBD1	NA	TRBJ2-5	TGTGCCAGCAGCTTAGCTTGGACAGGTGGGGAGACCCAGTACTTC	CASSLAWTGGETQYF
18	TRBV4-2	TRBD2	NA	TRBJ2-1	TGTGCCAGCAGCCAAGACCCGGGACTAGCGGGGGGGCCAAATGAGCAGTTCTTC	CASSQDPGLAGGPNEQFF
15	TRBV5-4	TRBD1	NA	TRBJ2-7	TGTGCCAGCAGCTCCGGGACAGGTCTCAACTACGAGCAGTACTTC	CASSSGTGLNYEQYF
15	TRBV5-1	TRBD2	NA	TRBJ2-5	TGCGCCAGCGCCCGGCTAGCGGGGACCCAAGAGACCCAGTACTTC	CASARLAGTQETQYF
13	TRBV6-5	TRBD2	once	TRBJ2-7	TGTGCCACCGCAGCGGGGGGGCCCTACGAGCAGTACTTC	CATAAGGPYEQYF
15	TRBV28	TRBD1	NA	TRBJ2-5	TGTGCCAGCAGTTTACCCGGACAGGGGCAAGAGACCCAGTACTTC	CASSLPGQGQETQYF
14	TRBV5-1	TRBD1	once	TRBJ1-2	TGCGCCAGCAGCTTAGCTGAGGGGGCTAGTGGCTACACCTTC	CASSLAEGASGYTF
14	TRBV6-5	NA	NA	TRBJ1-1	TGTGCCAGCAGTTACTCGAGGGTGAACACTGAAGCTTTCTTT	CASSYSRVNTEAFF
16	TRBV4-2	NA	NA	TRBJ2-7	TGTGCCAGCAGCCAAGCGGAAAAGGGGTCCCGACGCGAGCAGTACTTC	CASSQAEKGSRREQYF
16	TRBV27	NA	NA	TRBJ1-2	TGTGCCAGCAGTTTATCGCCTCGAGGACAAGGGGGTGGCTACACCTTC	CASSLSPRGQGGGYTF
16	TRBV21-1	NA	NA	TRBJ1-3	TGTGCCAGCAGCAAAGTTGGGGGGTTCTCTGGAAACACCATATATTTT	CASSKVGGFSGNTIYF
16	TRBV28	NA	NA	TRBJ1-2	TGTGCCAGCACTGGGCGGTTAAAATTCCTAGCCTATGGCTACACCTTC	CASTGRLKFLAYGYTF
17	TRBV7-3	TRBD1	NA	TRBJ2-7	TGTGCCAGCAGCCCCGGTGCGGGACAGGGGGCCATTTACGAGCAGTACTTC	CASSPGAGQGAIYEQYF
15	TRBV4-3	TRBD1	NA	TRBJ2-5	TGCGCCAGCGCGCTGGGGACAGGGGGCGCGGAGACCCAGTACTTC	CASALGTGGAETQYF
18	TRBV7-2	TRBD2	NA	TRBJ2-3	TGTGCCAGCAGCTTATATTCTAGCGGGGGGACTAGCACAGATACGCAGTATTTT	CASSLYSSGGTSTDTQYF
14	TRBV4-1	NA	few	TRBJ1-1	TGCGCCAGCGGTCTGGGACGGGAGGGGGCTGAAGCTTTCTTT	CASGLGREGAEAFF
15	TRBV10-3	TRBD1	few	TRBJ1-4	TGTGCCATCAGTTCTCGACAGGGGGCGATTGAAAAACTGTTTTTT	CAISSRQGAIEKLFF
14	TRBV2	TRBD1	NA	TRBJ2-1	TGTGCCAGCAGTTGGGGGACAGGGGACGATGAGCAGTTCTTC	CASSWGTGDDEQFF
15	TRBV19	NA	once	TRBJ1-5	TGTGCCAGTAGTATAGGGACAGATTTGAATCAGCCCCAGCATTTT	CASSIGTDLNQPQHF
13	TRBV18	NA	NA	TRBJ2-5	TGTGCCAGCTCACTCCAGGGCGGAGAGACCCAGTACTTC	CASSLQGGETQYF
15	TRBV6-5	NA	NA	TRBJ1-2	TGTGCCAGCAGTATCGGCCAGGGATTTCGCTATGGCTACACCTTC	CASSIGQGFRYGYTF
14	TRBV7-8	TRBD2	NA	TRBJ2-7	TGTGCCAGCAGCCCACTAGCGGCGACCTACGAGCAGTACTTC	CASSPLAATYEQYF
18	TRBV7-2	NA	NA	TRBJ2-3	TGTGCCAGCAGCGGAGGAGTAGGTAGCGGCTTTAGCACAGATACGCAGTATTTT	CASSGGVGSGFSTDTQYF
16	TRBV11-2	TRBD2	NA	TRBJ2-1	TGTGCCAGCAGCTCCCCGGGTAGCGGGGGGGCTAGGGAGCAGTTCTTC	CASSSPGSGGAREQFF
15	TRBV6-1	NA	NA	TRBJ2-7	TGTGCCAGCAGTGAAGCGACGGGGGAAAGCTACGAGCAGTACTTC	CASSEATGESYEQYF
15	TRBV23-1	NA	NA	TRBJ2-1	TGCGCCAGCAGTCACGCAGGCTGCCTTTACAATGAGCAGTTCTTC	CASSHAGCLYNEQFF
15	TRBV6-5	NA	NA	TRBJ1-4	TGTGCCAGCAGTCCGAGGCCGCGACCTAATGAAAAACTGTTTTTT	CASSPRPRPNEKLFF
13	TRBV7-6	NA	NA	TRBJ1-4	TGTGCCAGCAGCACAAGGACAGCAGAAAAACTGTTTTTT	CASSTRTAEKLFF
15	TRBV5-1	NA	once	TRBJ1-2	TGCGCCAGCAGCTTGGTTCCAGGGAACCTTTATGGCTACACCTTC	CASSLVPGNLYGYTF
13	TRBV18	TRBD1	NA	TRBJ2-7	TGTGCCAGCTCACCAGGGACAGCCTACGAGCAGTACTTC	CASSPGTAYEQYF
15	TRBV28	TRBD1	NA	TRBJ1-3	TGTGCCAGCAGTTTAGCCCCGACAGGGGGAAACACCATATATTTT	CASSLAPTGGNTIYF
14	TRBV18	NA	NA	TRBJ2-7	TGTGCCAGCTCGCTCAGGGACATTACCTACGAGCAGTACTTC	CASSLRDITYEQYF
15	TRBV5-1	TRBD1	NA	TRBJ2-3	TGCGCCAGCAGCCTCTCGACAGGGGGCACAGATACGCAGTATTTT	CASSLSTGGTDTQYF
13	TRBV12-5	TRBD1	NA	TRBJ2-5	TGTGCTAGTGGTTGGACAGGGGGCGAGACCCAGTACTTC	CASGWTGGETQYF
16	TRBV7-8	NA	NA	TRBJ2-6	TGTGCCAGCAGCTCTCCTACAGGGGGGGGAACCAACGTCCTGACTTTC	CASSSPTGGGTNVLTF
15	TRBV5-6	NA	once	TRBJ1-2	TGTGCCAGCAGCCCGGCAACGTGGGGCATCTATGGCTACACCTTC	CASSPATWGIYGYTF
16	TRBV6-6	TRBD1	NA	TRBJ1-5	TGTGCCAGCAGTTACGCCAGGGGGCAGGACAATCAGCCCCAGCATTTT	CASSYARGQDNQPQHF
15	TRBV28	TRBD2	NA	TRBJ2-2	TGTGCCAGCCGCCGCCCGGGGGGAAAGGCCGGGGAGCTGTTTTTT	CASRRPGGKAGELFF